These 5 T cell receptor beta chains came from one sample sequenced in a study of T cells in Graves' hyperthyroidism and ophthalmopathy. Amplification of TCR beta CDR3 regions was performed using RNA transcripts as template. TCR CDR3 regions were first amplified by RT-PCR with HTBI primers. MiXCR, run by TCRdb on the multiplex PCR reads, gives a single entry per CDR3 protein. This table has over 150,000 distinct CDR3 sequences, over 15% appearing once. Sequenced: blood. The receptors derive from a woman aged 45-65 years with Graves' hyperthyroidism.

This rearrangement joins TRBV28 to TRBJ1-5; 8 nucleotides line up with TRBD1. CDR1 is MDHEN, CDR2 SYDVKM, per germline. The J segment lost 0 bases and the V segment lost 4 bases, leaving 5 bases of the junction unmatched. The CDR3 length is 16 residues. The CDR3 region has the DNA TGTGCCAGCAGTTCCGGGACAGGCTATAGCAATCAGCCCCAGCATTTT. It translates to CASSSGTGYSNQPQHF. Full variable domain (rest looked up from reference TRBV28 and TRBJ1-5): DVKVTQSSRYLVKRTGEKVFLECVQDMDHENMFWYRQDPGLGLRLIYFSYDVKMKEKGDIPEGYSVSREKKERFSLILESASTNQTSMYLCASSSGTGYSNQPQHFGDGTRLSIL.

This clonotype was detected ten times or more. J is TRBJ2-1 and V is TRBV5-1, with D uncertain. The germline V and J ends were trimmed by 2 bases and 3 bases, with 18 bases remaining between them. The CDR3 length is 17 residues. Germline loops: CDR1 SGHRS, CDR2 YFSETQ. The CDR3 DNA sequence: TGCGCCAGCAGCTTTGGGTCCACCGCACAGATCTACAATGAGCAGTTCTTC. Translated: CASSFGSTAQIYNEQFF.

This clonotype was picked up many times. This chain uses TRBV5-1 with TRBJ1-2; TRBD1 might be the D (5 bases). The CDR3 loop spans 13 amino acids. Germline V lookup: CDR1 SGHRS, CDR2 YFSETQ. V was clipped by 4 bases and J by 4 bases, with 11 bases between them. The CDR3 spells CASSKGLLYGYTF. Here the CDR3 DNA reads TGCGCCAGCAGCAAGGGACTGCTCTATGGCTACACCTTC. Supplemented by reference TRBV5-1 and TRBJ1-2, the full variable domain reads KAGVTQTPRYLIKTRGQQVTLSCSPISGHRSVSWYQQTPGQGLQFLFEYFSETQRNKGNFPGRFSGRQFSNSRSEMNVSTLELGDSALYLCASSKGLLYGYTFGSGTRLTVV.

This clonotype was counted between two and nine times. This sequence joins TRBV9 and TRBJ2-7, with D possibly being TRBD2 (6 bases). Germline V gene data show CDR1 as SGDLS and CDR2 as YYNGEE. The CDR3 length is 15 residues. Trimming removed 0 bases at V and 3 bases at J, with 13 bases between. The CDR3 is CASSVGSSANYEQYF. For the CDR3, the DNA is TGTGCCAGCAGCGTAGGGTCTAGCGCAAACTACGAGCAGTACTTC.

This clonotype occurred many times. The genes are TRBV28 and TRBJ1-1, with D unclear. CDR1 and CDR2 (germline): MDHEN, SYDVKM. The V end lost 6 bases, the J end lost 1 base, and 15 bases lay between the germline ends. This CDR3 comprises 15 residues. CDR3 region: CASRPLLGPNTEAFF. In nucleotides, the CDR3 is TGTGCCAGCAGACCCCTCCTCGGACCGAACACTGAAGCTTTCTTT.